Listed below are T cell receptor beta chains from one sample, sequenced in a study of graft-versus-host responses after intestinal transplantation. Their antigens are not known. The repertoire was sequenced with immunoSEQ multiplex PCR; TCRdb's copy has only in-frame clones and lacks some. The table lists tens of thousands of clones, roughly 90% of them singletons. This material consisted of unstimulated CD4+ T cells sorted from spleen or lymph node cells, taken before intestinal transplant. The receptors come from a human donor who received an intestinal transplant. The CDR3 runs from the conserved cysteine through the conserved F or W. D genes are given only for firm matches. Some rows have no size entry. The others give once, few or many, or a class for an expanded clone.

J,size,D,V,DNA,CDR3
TRBJ1-2,-,-,TRBV4-2,TGTGCCAGCAGCCAAGAACACAGGAGTCCTTATGGCTACACCTTC,CASSQEHRSPYGYTF
TRBJ1-5,-,TRBD1,TRBV18,TGTGCCAGCTCACCCGGGACAGGGAATCAGCCCCAGCATTTT,CASSPGTGNQPQHF
TRBJ1-2,-,-,TRBV9,TGTGCCAGCAGCGTAGCAGTCAGCTATGGCTACACCTTC,CASSVAVSYGYTF
TRBJ1-2,-,TRBD1,TRBV14,TGTGCCAGCAGCCCGGGGACAGGGAGGGGCTACACCTTC,CASSPGTGRGYTF
TRBJ1-5,-,-,TRBV7-9,TGTGCCAGCAGCGGGGGGAATCAGCCCCAGCATTTT,CASSGGNQPQHF
TRBJ1-1,-,-,TRBV2,TGTGCCAGCAGTGAAGCCGGGCGGGGGACTGAAGCTTTCTTT,CASSEAGRGTEAFF
TRBJ2-1,-,TRBD2,TRBV5-1,TGCGCCAGCAGCTTGGGGGTAGCGGGGGGCGTAAGATTTCAGTTCTTC,CASSLGVAGGVRFQFF
TRBJ1-3,-,-,TRBV6-5,TGTGCCAGCAGTCGCGAAGGGGGTCCTGGAAACACCATATATTTT,CASSREGGPGNTIYF
TRBJ2-7,-,-,TRBV6-5,TGTGCCAGCAGTTACTCGAGAGCGGGCTCCTACGAGCAGTACTTC,CASSYSRAGSYEQYF
TRBJ1-5,-,-,TRBV2,TGTGCCAGCAGCTCGAGTTCGGTGGTGAGGGATCAGCCCCAGCATTTT,CASSSSSVVRDQPQHF
TRBJ1-1,-,TRBD1,TRBV6-5,TGTGCCAGCAGTTACCCTGGACAGGGTCGAGGTGAAGCTTTCTTT,CASSYPGQGRGEAFF
TRBJ1-1,few,TRBD1,TRBV6-5,TGTGCCAGCAGTCACAGGGACAGAGGATCTGAAGCTTTCTTT,CASSHRDRGSEAFF
TRBJ2-3,-,-,TRBV10-3,TGTGCCATCAGTGAGTTCGGCACAGATACGCAGTATTTT,CAISEFGTDTQYF
TRBJ2-1,-,TRBD2,TRBV5-1,TGCGCCAGCAGCCCGCTAGCGGGGGGAACTTACAATGAGCAGTTCTTC,CASSPLAGGTYNEQFF